The 2 T cell receptor beta chains listed next were all sequenced from one sample in a study of blood T cell repertoires in COVID-19. Only in-frame clones appear in the TCRdb table, and some are missing; sequencing was by immunoSEQ multiplex PCR. The sample includes around 200,000 clones, just under 90% of them seen just once. The specimen sequenced was peripheral blood. The receptors shown here come from a woman aged 18-29 years who had recovered from COVID-19.

The genes are TRBV12-3 or TRBV12-4 and TRBJ1-6; D remains ambiguous. Trimming pared 7 bases from V and 7 bases from J, leaving 11 bases between. CDR3 length: 13 amino acids. CDR3 protein: CASTLAGNSPLHF. The CDR3 coding sequence is TGTGCCAGCACCCTAGCGGGAAATTCACCCCTCCACTTT.

This chain connects TRBV25-1 to TRBJ2-1; TRBD1 matches 8 bases. The germline V gene has CDR1 MGHDK and CDR2 SYGVNS. The CDR3 consists of 17 residues. The J segment lost 3 bases and the V segment lost 6 bases, leaving 13 bases of the junction unmatched. CDR3 residues: CASSGSQDRVFYNEQFF. The DNA for the CDR3 is TGTGCCAGCAGCGGATCCCAGGACAGGGTTTTCTACAATGAGCAGTTCTTC.